Presented here are 22 T cell receptor beta chains from one specimen sequenced in a study of blood T cell repertoires in COVID-19. Measured with immunoSEQ multiplex PCR; TCRdb has only the in-frame clones, and not every one. The sample consists of 250,000 or so clones, approximately 88% of them appearing once. Sequencing input: PBMCs or T cells enriched from blood (not recorded which). These receptor sequences come from a woman aged 40-49 years who had been exposed to COVID-19.

The chain has TRBV7-3 and TRBJ2-1, with D possibly TRBD2 on 6 matching bases. Deletions cut 3 bases from V and 15 bases from J, with 18 bases between. CDR3 length: 13 amino acids. In germline, CDR1 is SGHTA, CDR2 FQGTGA. The CDR3 coding sequence is TGTGCCAGCAGCTTGAGTCAGGGAGGCCCTCTGTTCTTC. Its protein is CASSLSQGGPLFF.

The rearrangement joins TRBV7-3 to TRBJ2-7, with a tentative D call TRBD1 (6 bases). The CDR3 extends over 14 amino acids. The V end lost 2 bases, the J end lost 3 bases, and 11 bases lay between the germline ends. Germline V lookup: CDR1 SGHTA, CDR2 FQGTGA. CDR3 in DNA: TGTGCCAGCAGCTTACTGGGGGCGGGCTACGAGCAGTACTTC. It is translated as CASSLLGAGYEQYF.

This clone appeared once. J is TRBJ2-5 and V is TRBV29-1; 8 bases line up with TRBD1. Trimming cost V 7 bases and J 5 bases; bases outside gene matches: 15. CDR3 length: 15 residues. Germline V CDR1 and CDR2: SQVTM, ANQGSEA. The CDR3: CSARRTGHSRETQYF. The CDR3 coding sequence is TGCAGCGCGAGAAGGACAGGGCATAGTAGGGAGACCCAGTACTTC.

The chain uses TRBV18 and TRBJ1-4; D is unclear. CDR3 length: 14 residues. The germline V gene has CDR1 KGHSH and CDR2 LQKENI. Trimming removed 3 bases at V and 7 bases at J, with 12 bases between. The CDR3 protein is CASSPTADTEKLFF. The CDR3 coding sequence is TGTGCCAGCTCACCTACAGCGGATACTGAAAAACTGTTTTTT.

The V call is TRBV7-8, the J call TRBJ2-7; the D is unclear. V lost 0 bases, J lost 12 bases, and 15 bases lay in between. The CDR3 length is 13 residues. Germline V lookup: CDR1 SGHVS, CDR2 FQNEAQ. CDR3 sequence: CASSLADATASYV. Here the CDR3 DNA reads TGTGCCAGCAGCTTAGCCGACGCGACTGCCTCGTACGTC.

This clone was seen once. The genes are TRBV11-2 and TRBJ2-2; perhaps TRBD1 as D (6 bases). V was clipped by 5 bases and J by 7 bases, with 20 bases between them. The CDR3 extends over 16 amino acids. Germline CDR1 and CDR2: SGHAT and FQNNGV. CDR3 nucleotide sequence: TGTGCCAGCAGCCTCCGGGACAACCTCGGTGGCGGGGAGCTGTTTTTT. It is translated as CASSLRDNLGGGELFF.

The gene calls are TRBV19 and TRBJ1-1; TRBD1 aligns across 7 bases. Per the germline V gene, CDR1 is LNHDA and CDR2 is SQIVND (reference sequence). Trimming took 3 bases from V and 5 from J; bases not matched to a gene: 9. This CDR3 has 15 amino acids. In nucleotides, the CDR3 is TGTGCCAGTAGTATCTTAACAGGGGCCGGGACTGAAGCTTTCTTT. It encodes CASSILTGAGTEAFF.

The genes are TRBV3-1 (or the pseudogene TRBV3-2) and TRBJ1-6, with D possibly being TRBD1 (6 bases). Trimming pared 0 bases from V and 6 bases from J, leaving 12 bases between. Germline CDR1 is LGHDT and CDR2 is YNNKEL (reference sequence). The CDR3 has 16 residues. In DNA form, the CDR3 reads TGTGCCAGCAGCCAAGAGGGAGGGGGGGGTAATTCACCCCTCCACTTT. Residues: CASSQEGGGGNSPLHF.

V and J are TRBV29-1 and TRBJ2-1; 15 nucleotides line up with TRBD2. The CDR3 is made up of 14 amino acids. With 7 bases clipped from V and 5 bases from J, the junction kept 3 bases outside the gene matches. The germline V gene encodes CDR1 SQVTM and CDR2 ANQGSEA. The CDR3 nucleotides read TGCAGCGCGGGACTAGCGGGGGGACACAATGAGCAGTTCTTC. Encoded protein: CSAGLAGGHNEQFF.

This clone was counted once. The chain is built from TRBV12-3 or TRBV12-4 and TRBJ1-2, with TRBD1 matching over 11 bases. Trimming at V came to 5 bases and at J to 5 bases, leaving 1 base not matched to a gene. There are 13 residues in the CDR3. CDR3: CASSRDRGYGYTF. CDR3 coding DNA: TGTGCCAGCAGTCGGGACAGGGGGTATGGCTACACCTTC.

The rearrangement links TRBV29-1 to TRBJ2-2, with D possibly matching TRBD2 (5 bases). CDR3 size: 16 residues. V lost 4 bases to trimming and J lost 2 bases, with 17 bases between them. Germline V gives CDR1 SQVTM, CDR2 ANQGSEA. In nucleotides, the CDR3 is TGCAGCGTTGCCGGACTCCCAATAGGAAACACCGGGGAGCTGTTTTTT. It codes for CSVAGLPIGNTGELFF.

In this sample, this clone turned up a few times. This chain links TRBV7-6 with TRBJ1-2; TRBD1 aligns across 7 bases. CDR3 length: 17 residues. The germline V gene has CDR1 SGHVS and CDR2 FNYEAQ. V trimming: 4 bases; J trimming: 1 base; junction bases outside the gene matches: 12. CDR3: CASSSLADRPLNYGYTF. The CDR3 DNA reads as TGTGCCAGCAGCTCGCTCGCGGACAGGCCGCTTAACTATGGCTACACCTTC.

The rearrangement links TRBV20-1 to TRBJ1-1, with D unresolved. This CDR3 spans 11 amino acids. The V gene lost 3 bases and the J gene lost 8 bases, with 10 bases spanning the gap. From germline, CDR1 is DFQATT and CDR2 SNEGSKA (reference sequence). CDR3 bases: TGCAGTGCTAGTTTTCAGAACGAAGCTTTCTTT. Translation: CSASFQNEAFF.

The chain has TRBV7-2 and TRBJ1-4; the D is unclear. The V end lost 0 bases, the J end lost 8 bases, and 13 bases lay between the germline ends. Germline lookup yields CDR1 SGHTA and CDR2 FQGNSA. This CDR3 is 15 amino acids long. Here the CDR3 reads CASSLASVSGEKLFF. The CDR3 bases are TGTGCCAGCAGCTTAGCCTCCGTTTCGGGGGAAAAACTGTTTTTT.

The chain recombines TRBV2 with TRBJ1-2, with 8 bases lining up with TRBD1. The CDR3 loop spans 13 amino acids. Germline loops: CDR1 SNHLY, CDR2 FYNNEI. The V and J ends lost 7 bases and 3 bases, in that order; junction bases with no gene match: 4. DNA of the CDR3: TGTGCCAGCAACACAGGGGGTTACTATGGCTACACCTTC. Protein product: CASNTGGYYGYTF.

Concerning this clone itself: This same CDR3 is encoded by further DNA sequences in the sample. The V gene is TRBV5-1, the J gene TRBJ2-7, with 7 bases identical to TRBD1. The CDR3 sequence is 14 residues long. V dropped 0 bases and J dropped 0; count of bases not matched to a gene: 0. Germline V gives CDR1 SGHRS, CDR2 YFSETQ. CDR3 loop: CASSLAGGSYEQYF. DNA of the CDR3: TGCGCCAGCAGCTTGGCAGGGGGCTCCTACGAGCAGTACTTC.

A single count supports this clone. The rearrangement uses TRBV12-3 or TRBV12-4 and TRBJ1-2; D unclear. This CDR3 contains 13 residues. V was cut by 6 bases and J by 2 bases, with 10 bases left in between. CDR3 protein: CASRPQRNYGYTF. CDR3 sequence (DNA): TGTGCCAGCAGGCCTCAGAGGAACTATGGCTACACCTTC.

The V call is TRBV18, the J call TRBJ1-2, with a weak D call TRBD1 (6 bases). The V end was cut by 6 bases, the J end by 4 bases, with 12 bases between. Germline values: CDR1 KGHSH, CDR2 LQKENI. The CDR3 runs 13 residues. The CDR3 region is CASSPDSSYGYTF. The CDR3, as DNA: TGTGCCAGCTCTCCGGACAGTAGCTATGGCTACACCTTC.

This clone came up once. V is TRBV5-1 and J is TRBJ1-1; TRBD1 agrees at 9 bases. V gave up 6 bases and J gave up 3 bases; unmatched junction bases: 6. CDR1 and CDR2 (germline): SGHRS, YFSETQ. The CDR3 extends over 14 amino acids. The CDR3 DNA follows: TGCGCCAGCACCCCCGGGGACAGGGACACTGAAGCTTTCTTT. The encoded protein is CASTPGDRDTEAFF.

This chain joins TRBV6-5 and TRBJ1-3; D ambiguous. Between the trimmed V and J ends, which lost 0 bases and 0 bases, there was a span of 6 bases. Germline V gene lookup returns CDR1 MNHEY and CDR2 SVGAGI. This CDR3 region has 15 residues. The chain's CDR3 is CASSYSPSSGNTIYF. CDR3 coding DNA: TGTGCCAGCAGTTACTCCCCCAGCTCTGGAAACACCATATATTTT.

The V gene is TRBV7-8, the J gene TRBJ2-3; D may be TRBD1 or TRBD2 (7 bases each). The V and J ends lost 11 bases and 6 bases respectively, with 15 bases between them. This CDR3 spans 12 amino acids. Germline CDR1 and CDR2: SGHVS and FQNEAQ. CDR3 nucleotide sequence: TGTGCCTCCAGCCAGGGGGGGGATACGCAGTATTTT. Translating it yields CASSQGGDTQYF.

The genes are TRBV6-5 and TRBJ1-3; TRBD1 agrees at 9 bases. The CDR3 covers 15 residues. After removal of 4 bases from V and 4 bases from J, the junction contained 5 bases not matched to a gene. Germline CDR1 MNHEY, CDR2 SVGAGI. CDR3 in amino acids: CASSLQGAQGNTIYF. CDR3 coding DNA: TGTGCCAGCAGTTTACAGGGGGCCCAGGGAAACACCATATATTTT.